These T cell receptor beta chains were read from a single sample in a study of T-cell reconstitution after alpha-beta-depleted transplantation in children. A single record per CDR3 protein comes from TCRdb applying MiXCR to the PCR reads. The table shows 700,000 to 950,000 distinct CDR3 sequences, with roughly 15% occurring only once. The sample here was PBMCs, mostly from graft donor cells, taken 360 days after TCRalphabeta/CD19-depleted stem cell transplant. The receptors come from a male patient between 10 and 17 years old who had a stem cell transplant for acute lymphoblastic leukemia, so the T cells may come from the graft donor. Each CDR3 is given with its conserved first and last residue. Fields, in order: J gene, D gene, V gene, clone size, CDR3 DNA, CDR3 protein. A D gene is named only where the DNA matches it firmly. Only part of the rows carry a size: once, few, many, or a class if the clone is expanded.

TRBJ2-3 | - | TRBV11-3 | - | TGTGCCAGCAGCCGCAGGGGGGGACTGAAAGGCACAGATACGCAGTATTTT | CASSRRGGLKGTDTQYF
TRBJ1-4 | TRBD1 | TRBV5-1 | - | TGCGCCAGCAGCTTGGTCGTGCAGGGGGCGAATGGACAGGAAAAACTGTTTTTT | CASSLVVQGANGQEKLFF
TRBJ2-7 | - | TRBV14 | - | TGTGCCAGCAGCCAAGCTCGGAGTAACTACGAGCAGTACTTC | CASSQARSNYEQYF
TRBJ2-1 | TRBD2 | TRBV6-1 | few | TGTGCCGGGGGGGGAGGTGAGCAGTTCTTC | CAGGGGEQFF
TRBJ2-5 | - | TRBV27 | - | TGTGCCAGCAGTTGGGTGGGCGGGGAGACCCAGTACTTC | CASSWVGGETQYF
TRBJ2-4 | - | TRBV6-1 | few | TGTGCCAGCAGTCCGGCACCCGGGGTCAAAAACATTCAGTACTTC | CASSPAPGVKNIQYF
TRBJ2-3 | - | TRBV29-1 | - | TGCAGCGTTGAAGGGGATGGGGCCACAGATACGCAGTATTTT | CSVEGDGATDTQYF
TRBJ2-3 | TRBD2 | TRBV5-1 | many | TGCGCCAGCAGCCCTTGGACTAGCGGCCCAGATACGCAGTATTTT | CASSPWTSGPDTQYF
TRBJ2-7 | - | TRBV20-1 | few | TGCAGTGCCCACCCGACAGGTATCTACGAGCAGTACTTC | CSAHPTGIYEQYF
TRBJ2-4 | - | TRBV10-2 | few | TGCGCCAGCAGTGAAACAGGGGGGGTAGCCAAAAACATTCAGTACTTC | CASSETGGVAKNIQYF
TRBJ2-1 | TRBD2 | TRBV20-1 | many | TGCAGTGCTTTAGCCATTAGCGGGGCCTACAATGAGCAGTTCTTC | CSALAISGAYNEQFF
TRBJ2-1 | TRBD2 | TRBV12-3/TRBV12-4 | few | TGTGCCAGCAGTTTTACAACTAGCGGGGGCTACAATGAGCAGTTCTTC | CASSFTTSGGYNEQFF
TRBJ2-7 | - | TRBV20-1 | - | TGCAGTGCTAAGGTGGGGCAGGGAACGGACGAGCAGTACTTC | CSAKVGQGTDEQYF
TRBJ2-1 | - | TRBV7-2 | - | TGTGCCAGCAGCGCGACGGACTGGACCTCCTACAATGAGCAGTTCTTC | CASSATDWTSYNEQFF
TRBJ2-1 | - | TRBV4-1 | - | TGCGCCAGCAGCCTAGCCCGGACTTCCCCGAGCGGAGTTCGGTACAATGAGCAGTTCTTC | CASSLARTSPSGVRYNEQFF
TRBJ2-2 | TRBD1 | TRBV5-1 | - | TGCGCCAGCAGCTTTCTAGGACAGGGAAACACCGGGGAGCTGTTTTTT | CASSFLGQGNTGELFF
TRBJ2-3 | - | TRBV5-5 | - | TGTGCCAGCAGCCCCCGCCCGGGTTCTTACACAGATACGCAGTATTTT | CASSPRPGSYTDTQYF
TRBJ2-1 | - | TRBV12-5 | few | TGTGCTAGTGGTTTTTACGGCCACAATGAGCAGTTCTTC | CASGFYGHNEQFF
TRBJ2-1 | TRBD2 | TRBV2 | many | TGTGCCAGCAGTGGTAGCGGGAGCTTGAATGAGCAGTTCTTC | CASSGSGSLNEQFF
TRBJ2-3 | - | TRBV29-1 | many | TGCAGCGTTGACTCTTTTGGCATCGCACTCACAGATACGCAGTATTTT | CSVDSFGIALTDTQYF
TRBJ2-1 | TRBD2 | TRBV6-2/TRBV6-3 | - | TGTGCCAGCAGTTACCCCAGGACTAGCTGGTACAATGAGCAGTTCTTC | CASSYPRTSWYNEQFF
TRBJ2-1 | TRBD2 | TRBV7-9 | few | TGTGCCAGCAGCCCAAGGACTAGCGGGAGGGAATACAATGAGCAGTTCTTC | CASSPRTSGREYNEQFF
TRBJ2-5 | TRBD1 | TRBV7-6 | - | TGTGCCAGCAGCTCTAGGGGACAGGCAGAGACCCAGTACTTC | CASSSRGQAETQYF
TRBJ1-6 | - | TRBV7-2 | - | TGTGCCAGCAGCTTAGGAGGAGGCGGGAGATCACCCCTCCACTTT | CASSLGGGGRSPLHF
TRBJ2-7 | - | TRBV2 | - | TGTGCCAGCAGTGACCCCGGGAGAGCCCTCTACGAGCAGTACTTC | CASSDPGRALYEQYF
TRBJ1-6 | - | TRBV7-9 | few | TGTGCCAGCAGCTTGGTCGGGGCGGACCGCAATGATTCACCCCTCCACTTT | CASSLVGADRNDSPLHF
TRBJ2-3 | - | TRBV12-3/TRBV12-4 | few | TGTGCCAGCAGTCGTTTTAACACAGATACGCAGTATTTT | CASSRFNTDTQYF
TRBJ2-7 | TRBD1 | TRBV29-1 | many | TGCAGCGCCTACAGGGGCCCATCCTACGAGCAGTACTTC | CSAYRGPSYEQYF
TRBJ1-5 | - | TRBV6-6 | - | TGTGCCAGCAGTTACGAGGAGGGTCAGCCCCAGCATTTT | CASSYEEGQPQHF
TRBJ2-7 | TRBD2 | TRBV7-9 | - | TGTGCCAGCAGCTTGACCCACCCGGGACTAGAGCGCGAGCAGTACTTC | CASSLTHPGLEREQYF
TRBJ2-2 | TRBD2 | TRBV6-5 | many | TGTGCCAGCAGCCCGGGACTAGCGGGAGCCACCGGGGAGCTGTTTTTT | CASSPGLAGATGELFF
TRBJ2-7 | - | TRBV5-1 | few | TGCGCCAGCAGCAAGGACCTGCTAGTCTACGAGCAGTACTTC | CASSKDLLVYEQYF
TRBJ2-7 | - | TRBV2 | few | TGTGCCAGCAGTGAAGCCGGCGCGGGCCCGGGAGAGCAGTACTTC | CASSEAGAGPGEQYF
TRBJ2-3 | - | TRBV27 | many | TGTGCCAGCAGTTTATATTGGGACTCGGCGCAGTATTTT | CASSLYWDSAQYF
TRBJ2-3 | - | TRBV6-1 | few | TGTGCCAGCATCCTACAACTCGGCACAGATACGCAGTATTTT | CASILQLGTDTQYF
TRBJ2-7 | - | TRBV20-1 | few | TGCAGTGCGCGAAGGGAACAGGGCGAGCAGTACTTC | CSARREQGEQYF
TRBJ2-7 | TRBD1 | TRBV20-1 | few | TGCAGTGCTAGCCGGGCGGGACAGGGAGGCTACGAGCAGTACTTC | CSASRAGQGGYEQYF
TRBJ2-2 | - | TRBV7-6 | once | TGTGCCAGCAGCTCACCTTATCTAGCGAGAAAGAAAGAGGAGCTGTTTTTT | CASSSPYLARKKEELFF
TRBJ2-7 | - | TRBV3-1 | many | TGTGCCAGCAGCCAACTTGTGGGGAGCCCCTACGAGCAGTACTTC | CASSQLVGSPYEQYF
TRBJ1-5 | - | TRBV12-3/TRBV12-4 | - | TGTGCCAGCAGTTTATACGGAGGGGGTCAGCCCCAGCATTTT | CASSLYGGGQPQHF
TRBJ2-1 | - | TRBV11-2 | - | TGTGCCAGCAGCTCGCTACTAAGAAGTCGGGACAATGAGCAGTTCTTC | CASSSLLRSRDNEQFF
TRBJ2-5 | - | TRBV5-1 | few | TGCGCCAGCAGCTTGTGGGTTTCCGAGACCCAGTACTTC | CASSLWVSETQYF